Listed below are T cell receptor beta chains from one sample, sequenced in a study of lymphopenia after photon versus proton radiotherapy. Assay used: immunoSEQ multiplex PCR; TCRdb lists only in-frame clones, some missing. The profile shows some 2,000 clones, 70% to 80% of them singletons. The sample was peripheral blood, taken from a patient treated with photon-based radiotherapy. The receptors were gathered from an elderly man with cholangiocarcinoma. The CDR3 runs from the conserved cysteine through the conserved F or W. D genes are given only for firm matches. For some rows the clone size is stated as once, few or many, or as a class when expanded; others skip it.

size	D	J	V	CDR3	DNA
-	-	TRBJ2-7	TRBV27	CASSLSSRGIGVDPYEQYF	TGTGCCAGCAGTTTATCGTCCCGGGGTATCGGGGTGGATCCCTACGAGCAGTACTTC
once	TRBD2	TRBJ2-5	TRBV19	CASSPGLAGVETQYF	TGTGCCAGTAGTCCGGGACTAGCGGGCGTAGAGACCCAGTACTTC
-	-	TRBJ2-7	TRBV27	CASSLGSPYEQYF	TGTGCCAGCAGTTTAGGATCCCCCTACGAGCAGTACTTC
-	-	TRBJ2-5	TRBV11-2	CASSFTRGPGETQYF	TGTGCCAGCAGCTTTACGCGGGGGCCAGGGGAGACCCAGTACTTC
-	TRBD2	TRBJ2-1	TRBV2	CASSRLAGGHEQFF	TGTGCCAGCAGCAGACTAGCGGGGGGGCACGAGCAGTTCTTC
-	-	TRBJ1-2	TRBV25-1	CASNSGTYGYTF	TGTGCCAGCAACTCCGGGACCTATGGCTACACCTTC
-	-	TRBJ2-7	TRBV15	CATSRDPGYEQYF	TGTGCCACCAGCAGAGACCCGGGGTACGAGCAGTACTTC
-	-	TRBJ2-1	TRBV28	CASSLLAGGRYNEQFF	TGTGCCAGCAGTTTACTTGCCGGGGGGCGGTACAATGAGCAGTTCTTC
-	TRBD2	TRBJ2-1	TRBV5-1	CASSLGLAGELDEQFF	TGCGCCAGCAGCTTAGGACTAGCGGGGGAATTGGATGAGCAGTTCTTC
-	TRBD1	TRBJ1-5	TRBV2	CASSDRTGGQPQHF	TGTGCCAGCAGTGATAGGACAGGAGGTCAGCCCCAGCATTTT
-	-	TRBJ2-7	TRBV7-2	CASSLPRVHEQYF	TGTGCCAGCAGCTTACCCCGTGTCCACGAGCAGTACTTC
large	TRBD1	TRBJ2-5	TRBV25-1	CASSEYRGLSETQYF	TGTGCCAGCAGTGAGTACAGGGGGCTATCGGAGACCCAGTACTTC
-	-	TRBJ2-2	TRBV10-1	CATGGGGELFF	TGCGCCACCGGGGGCGGCGGGGAGCTGTTTTTT